This T cell receptor (beta chain) was found in a study of shared clonotypes between healthy human individuals. Overall study: Three plates were used per donor for CD4 naive, three for CD4 memory, two for CD8 naive and one for CD8 memory.

Clones were read by immunoSEQ multiplex PCR, and TCRdb kept only the in-frame ones, dropping some. The sample includes hundreds of thousands of clones, roughly 95% of them seen just once. Findings and caveats of the study: Unshared clonotypes carried lower generation probabilities than those common to all four donors. The represented genetic and exposure-history diversity was limited by the small number of donors.

On this clone itself: The target antigen is unknown.

The CDR3 loop spans 15 amino acids. The V gene lost 1 base and the J gene lost 6 bases, with 15 bases spanning the gap. The germline V gene has CDR1 SGHVS and CDR2 FNYEAQ. Terminally differentiated effector memory CD45RA+ cells were excluded from the naive CD8 cells, which were CD45RO-negative and positively selected for CCR7. The TCR originated in a woman aged 30 to 39 in good health. The chain has TRBV7-6 and TRBJ1-1; D is uncertain. Sequences were obtained from naive CD8+ T cells sorted from blood. DNA of the CDR3: TGTGCCAGCAGCTTAGAACTGGGCTTGCCCGCTGAAGCTTTCTTT. It is translated as CASSLELGLPAEAFF.